The sequence of this TCR beta chain was determined in a study of T cell repertoires in cytomegalovirus infection (dated by TCRdb to about 2019). Context from the whole study: Alongside well-studied HLA-B-restricted epitopes, the peptide stimulations were aimed at recently identified HLA-C-restricted CMV epitopes, whose presentation resists viral immunomodulation. Donor HLA type was relevant to the analysis, as public TCR beta signatures indicated carriage of CMV infection together with the matching HLA type. Here is what the overall study found, with its caveats: In both this cohort and an independent cohort of some 370 donors, the cumulative frequency of public TCR beta family members distinguished carriers of CMV infection plus the relevant HLA type. In the ex vivo response, HLA-C-restricted CMV-specific TCR beta clonotypes were dominant, and in two of eight donors the single most frequent clonotype came from this HLA-C-restricted group.

Sequencing used an Illumina HiSeq 1500. Using fastp at Q25 and MiXCR, TCRdb reprocessed the public reads and kept productive beta chains. Every CDR3 protein is listed once, alongside the most common genes and DNA of its rows. This sample gives fewer than 1,000,000 distinct CDR3 sequences in total; about 33% of them show up just once. The top ten constitute 13% of the sample. What the treatment or condition label conveys for this sample: in vitro stimulation with specific CMV peptide epitopes to enrich CMV-specific T cells. A remark on this clonotype: Which antigen it targets is not known. A read error is possible here, since a much larger clone lies one base away.

The source is a human donor in good health (CMV status not recorded). Some clones in this sample may be carry-over from other donors' samples. The input for sequencing was cultured CD8+ T cells from PBMCs, taken from culture after CMV antigen stimulation.

The CDR3 sequence is CANRTGEGLYNEQFF. The DNA sequence follows: TGTGCCAACAGGACCGGCGAAGGACTCTACAATGAGCAGTTCTTC. Recombination connected TRBV7-6 to TRBJ2-1; the D gene cannot be resolved beyond TRBD1 or TRBD2, each matching 5 bases. Reading from cysteine to phenylalanine, the CDR3 counts 15 amino acids. Just the 45-base CDR3 DNA is kept, in frame starting at base 1. Looking up the germline V gene yields CDR1 SGHVS and CDR2 FNYEAQ. V and J lose 10 bases and 3 bases, and a span of 19 bases separates them.